The 17 T cell receptor beta chains in this list originate from one sample, sequenced in a study of cytomegalovirus exposure and HLA in healthy donors. Amplification used 60 Vbeta primers and 13 Jbeta primers. Sequenced by immunoSEQ multiplex PCR; TCRdb stores in-frame clones only, minus some. Of 120,000 to 150,000 clones listed, 82% are singletons. The specimen was PBMCs. The receptors were gathered from a young man in good health and CMV-seropositive.

The chain recombines TRBV28 with TRBJ2-7; TRBD2 matches 7 bases. The V and J ends lost 8 bases and 2 bases, in that order; junction bases with no gene match: 12. CDR1 is MDHEN, CDR2 SYDVKM, per germline. There are 15 residues in the CDR3. CDR3 amino acids: CASCNLSGTPYEQYF. The CDR3 bases are TGTGCCAGCTGCAACCTAAGCGGGACCCCCTACGAGCAGTACTTC. Looking up the rest from reference TRBV28 and TRBJ2-7 gives the full variable domain: DVKVTQSSRYLVKRTGEKVFLECVQDMDHENMFWYRQDPGLGLRLIYFSYDVKMKEKGDIPEGYSVSREKKERFSLILESASTNQTSMYLCASCNLSGTPYEQYFGPGTRLTVT.

This rearrangement joins TRBV30 to TRBJ1-3; 10 bases map to TRBD1. The germline V gene encodes CDR1 GTSNPN and CDR2 SVGIG (reference sequence). The V gene end was trimmed by 2 bases and the J gene end by 6 bases; junction bases not matched to a gene: 4. The CDR3 sequence is 14 residues long. The CDR3 coding sequence is TGTGCCTGGAGTTTAGACAGGGGGCTAAACACCATATATTTT. Residues: CAWSLDRGLNTIYF.

The chain employs TRBV5-1 and TRBJ1-5; 8 positions agree with TRBD1. V lost 3 bases and J lost 5; bases outside the gene matches: 4. This CDR3 is 14 amino acids long. CDR1 SGHRS and CDR2 YFSETQ come from the germline V gene. CDR3 amino acids: CASSSTGGDQPQHF. CDR3 in DNA: TGCGCCAGCAGCTCTACAGGGGGAGATCAGCCCCAGCATTTT.

The CDR3: CAWSPGQGLDGYTF. In DNA, the CDR3 is TGTGCCTGGAGCCCGGGACAGGGGCTGGATGGCTACACCTTC. This rearrangement joins TRBV30 to TRBJ1-2; 10 nucleotides agree with TRBD1. Germline CDR1 and CDR2: GTSNPN and SVGIG (reference sequence). Trimming took 3 bases from V and 6 from J; bases not matched to a gene: 7. The length of the CDR3 is 14 residues. Full variable domain (remainder filled in from reference TRBV30 and TRBJ1-2): SQTIHQWPATLVQPVGSPLSLECTVEGTSNPNLYWYRQAAGRGLQLLFYSVGIGQISSEVPQNLSASRPQDRQFILSSKKLLLSDSGFYLCAWSPGQGLDGYTFGSGTRLTVV.

The CDR3, as DNA: TGTGCCAGCACCCAGCAGGGTTCGAGACTTGAAGCTTTCTTT. Translation gives CASTQQGSRLEAFF. The genes are TRBV7-2 and TRBJ1-1; D perhaps matches TRBD1 (5 bases). Germline CDR1 SGHTA, CDR2 FQGNSA. The CDR3 spans 14 residues. Trimming shortened V by 7 bases and J by 7 bases, and 19 bases separated the two germline ends.

The rearrangement links TRBV27 to TRBJ1-6; D gene ambiguous. Germline V gives CDR1 MNHEY, CDR2 SMNVEV (reference sequence). Trimming removed 5 bases from V and 8 bases from J, with 10 bases in between. The CDR3 totals 13 residues. For the CDR3, the DNA is TGTGCCAGCAGTATTCGCACAGATTCACCCCTCCACTTT. It is translated as CASSIRTDSPLHF.

The CDR3 DNA is TGCGCCAGCAGTGCGGGCAGGGGGTCTTACAATGAGCAGTTCTTC. As protein: CASSAGRGSYNEQFF. The chain has TRBV10-2 and TRBJ2-1, with 7 nucleotides matching TRBD1. After removal of 4 bases from V and 4 bases from J, the junction contained 7 bases not matched to a gene. This CDR3 has 15 amino acids. From germline, CDR1 is WSHSY and CDR2 SAAADI.

The rearrangement links TRBV4-1 to TRBJ1-5; D perhaps matches TRBD1 (6 bases). The V end lost 1 base, the J end lost 5 bases, and 9 bases lay between the germline ends. Germline assignment: CDR1 MGHRA and CDR2 YSYEKL. The CDR3 is 14 residues long. In DNA, the CDR3 is TGCGCCAGCAGCCAAGGGACAGAATATCAGCCCCAGCATTTT. Translation: CASSQGTEYQPQHF.

The chain uses TRBV11-2 and TRBJ2-3; 8 positions agree with TRBD2. Trimming took 5 bases from V and 8 from J; bases not matched to a gene: 6. Looked up from germline, CDR1 is SGHAT and CDR2 is FQNNGV. The CDR3 length is 13 residues. The CDR3 nucleotides read TGTGCCAGCAGCCCGGGGACTAGGGGTACGCAGTATTTT. It yields the protein CASSPGTRGTQYF.

This clone has just a few counts. The rearrangement joins TRBV25-1 to TRBJ2-1; TRBD1 might be the D (5 bases). Germline CDR1 MGHDK, CDR2 SYGVNS. CDR3 length: 11 residues. V was cut by 8 bases and J by 9 bases, with 11 bases left in between. DNA of the CDR3: TGTGCCAGCGGAAGGGGTATTGAGCAGTTCTTC. Residues: CASGRGIEQFF.

To note about this clone: At one end the junction does not follow the germline gene, possibly because of a read error. The chain recombines TRBV6-1 with TRBJ1-1; TRBD1 is a possible D gene (5 bases). CDR3 length: 14 residues. Germline CDR1 reads MNHNS; CDR2 reads SASEGT. The CDR3 DNA follows: TGTGTCAGCAGTGAATTGGGGGGTTACACTGAAGCTTTCTTT. Translated: CVSSELGGYTEAFF.

The rearrangement uses TRBV6-4 and TRBJ1-5; 9 bases are shared with TRBD1. There are 17 residues in the CDR3. Germline V gene sequence: CDR1 MRHNA, CDR2 SNTAGT. V lost 5 bases, J lost 5 bases, and 13 bases stayed unmatched. The CDR3 DNA sequence: TGTGCCAGCAGTACGCAGCACCGGGACAGGGCCCATCAGCCCCAGCATTTT. It specifies CASSTQHRDRAHQPQHF.

V gene TRBV29-1 combines with J gene TRBJ1-1; 9 bases map to TRBD1. Looked up from germline, CDR1 is SQVTM and CDR2 is ANQGSEA. The CDR3 is made up of 18 amino acids. The trim removed 6 bases at V and 4 bases at J, leaving 21 bases unmatched. The CDR3 here is CSVPANRGLARGATEAFF. CDR3 nucleotides: TGCAGCGTCCCCGCCAACAGGGGGCTGGCTCGGGGGGCCACTGAAGCTTTCTTT.

This clone was counted once. J is TRBJ1-2 and V is TRBV19, with a tentative D call TRBD1 (6 bases). V dropped 7 bases and J dropped 4 bases, with 19 bases sitting between them. The CDR3 covers 15 residues. CDR1 and CDR2 (germline): LNHDA, SQIVND (reference sequence). CDR3 sequence reads: CASTRTSQGPYGYTF. The CDR3 DNA follows: TGTGCCAGTACCCGAACCTCACAGGGCCCCTATGGCTACACCTTC.

This clone was seen a handful of times. V is TRBV18 and J is TRBJ2-1, with 10 nucleotides matching TRBD1. The trim removed 3 bases at V and 6 bases at J, leaving 5 bases unmatched. Germline V lookup: CDR1 KGHSH, CDR2 LQKENI. The CDR3 is made up of 15 amino acids. CDR3 in DNA: TGTGCCAGCTCACCGGGACAGGGGTTGGGCAATGAGCAGTTCTTC. Residues: CASSPGQGLGNEQFF.

The rearrangement links TRBV5-5 to TRBJ1-5, with 9 nucleotides matching TRBD1. Germline CDR1 reads SGHKS; CDR2 reads YYEKEE (reference sequence). The CDR3 spans 14 residues. Trimming took 5 bases from V and 4 from J; bases not matched to a gene: 4. The CDR3 region has the DNA TGTGCCAGCAGACCGGGACAGGGTAATCAGCCCCAGCATTTT. It specifies CASRPGQGNQPQHF.

J is TRBJ1-5 and V is TRBV6-1, with 10 bases fitting TRBD1. The junction had 7 bases not matched to a gene; V was cut back by 8 bases and J by 9 bases. CDR3 size: 13 residues. CDR1 and CDR2 from the germline V gene are MNHNS and SASEGT. The DNA of the CDR3 is TGTGCCAGCGACAGGGGGCGCATCACGCCCCAGCATTTT. This gives the protein CASDRGRITPQHF.